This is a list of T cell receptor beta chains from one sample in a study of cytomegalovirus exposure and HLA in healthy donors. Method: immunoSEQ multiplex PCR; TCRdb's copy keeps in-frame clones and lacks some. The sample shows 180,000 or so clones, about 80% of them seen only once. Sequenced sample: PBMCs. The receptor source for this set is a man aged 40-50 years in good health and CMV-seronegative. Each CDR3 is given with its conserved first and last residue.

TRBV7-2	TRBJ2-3	CASSLVVGGGRTDTQYF
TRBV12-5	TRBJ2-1	CASAPSRDSTEQFF
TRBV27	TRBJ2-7	CASSLRRGDLYEQYF
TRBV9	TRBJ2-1	CASSESLLSYNEQFF
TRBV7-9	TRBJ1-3	CASSLMENTIYF
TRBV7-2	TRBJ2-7	CASSLDPPREQYF
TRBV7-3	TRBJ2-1	CASSSTTGRNEQFF
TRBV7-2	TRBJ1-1	CASSLGLAENTEAFF
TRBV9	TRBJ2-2	CASSPSGGEYTGELFF
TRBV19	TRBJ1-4	CASETGGLGKLFF
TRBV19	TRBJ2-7	CASRKGQTYEQYF
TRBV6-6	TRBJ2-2	CASSFKQGTGELFF
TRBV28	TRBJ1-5	CASRPNRYNQPQHF
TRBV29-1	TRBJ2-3	CSVEEARDTQYF
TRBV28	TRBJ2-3	CASSNRVVSTDTQYF
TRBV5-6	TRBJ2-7	CASSLTGWEGEQYF
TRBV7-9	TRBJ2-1	CASSPPSSYNEQFF
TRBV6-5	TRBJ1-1	CASSFSRGGYPEAFF
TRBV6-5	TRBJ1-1	CASSYLVGRGEAFF
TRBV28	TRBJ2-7	CASSPQGRGSYEQYF
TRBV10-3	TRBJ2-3	CAILGPGTSGGRSSTDTQYF
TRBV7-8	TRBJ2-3	CASSLGVLSTDTQYF
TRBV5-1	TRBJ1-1	CASSSTGKAFF
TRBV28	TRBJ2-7	CASSPVRGVSYEQYF
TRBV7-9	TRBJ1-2	CASSFRGRDGYTF
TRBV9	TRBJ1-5	CASSAGTGNGNQPQHF
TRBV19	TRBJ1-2	CASSLTEHYGYTF
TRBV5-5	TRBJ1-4	CASSLDTERGKLFF
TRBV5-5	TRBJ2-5	CASSPIYRGGGETQYF